The next 13 T cell receptor beta chains were all read from a single sample in a study of blood T cell repertoires in COVID-19. Here immunoSEQ multiplex PCR was the method, and the copy in TCRdb shows in-frame clones only, minus some. The repertoire consists of roughly 100,000 clones, with around 87% occurring once and the leading ten covering more than 14%. The sample taken for sequencing was peripheral blood. Every receptor here comes from a man aged 50 to 59 with acute or convalescent COVID-19.

CDR3 in DNA: TGTGCCAGCAGCCGGGACAGGACGACCGGGGAGCTGTTTTTT. Its protein product is CASSRDRTTGELFF. The gene calls are TRBV14 and TRBJ2-2; 8 bases fit TRBD1. This CDR3 spans 14 amino acids. The germline V gene encodes CDR1 SGHDN and CDR2 FVKESK. After removal of 4 bases from V and 5 bases from J, the junction contained 3 bases not matched to a gene.

CDR3 region: CASSVEGFTDTQYF. CDR3 nucleotide sequence: TGTGCCAGCAGCGTAGAGGGGTTCACAGATACGCAGTATTTT. This chain uses TRBV9 with TRBJ2-3; possible D gene TRBD1, 5 bases. Between the trimmed V and J ends, which lost 0 bases and 2 bases, there was a span of 7 bases. Germline loops: CDR1 SGDLS, CDR2 YYNGEE. The CDR3 totals 14 residues.

This clone has just a few counts. The genes are TRBV28 and TRBJ1-4, with D possibly matching TRBD1 (6 bases). Germline V lookup: CDR1 MDHEN, CDR2 SYDVKM. CDR3 length: 17 residues. Trimming took 6 bases from V and 0 from J, leaving 17 bases between them. DNA of the CDR3: TGTGCCAGCAGACACAGGGTCGGTCCTCCAACTAATGAAAAACTGTTTTTT. Its protein product is CASRHRVGPPTNEKLFF.

The chain combines TRBV18 with TRBJ1-1; perhaps TRBD1 as D (5 bases). CDR3 length: 16 residues. Germline CDR1 reads KGHSH; CDR2 reads LQKENI. The V gene lost 3 bases and the J gene lost 0 bases, with 14 bases spanning the gap. The CDR3 bases are TGTGCCAGCTCACCCCAGGCAGGGACTATGAACACTGAAGCTTTCTTT. Encoded protein: CASSPQAGTMNTEAFF.

V is TRBV3-1 (or the pseudogene TRBV3-2) and J is TRBJ2-1, with TRBD1 as a possible D gene (6 bases). Germline loops: CDR1 LGHDT, CDR2 YNNKEL (reference sequence). This CDR3 comprises 13 residues. Between the trimmed V and J ends, which lost 2 bases and 8 bases, there was a span of 10 bases. CDR3 residues: CASSQLRGYEQFF. In nucleotides, the CDR3 is TGTGCCAGCAGCCAACTCAGGGGTTATGAGCAGTTCTTC.

In this sample, this clone turned up many times. This chain joins TRBV10-3 and TRBJ2-1; perhaps TRBD1 as D (6 bases). This CDR3 region has 16 residues. With 4 bases removed from V and 9 bases from J, the gap between germline ends came to 22 bases. CDR1 and CDR2 from the germline V gene are ENHRY and SYGVKD. CDR3 in amino acids: CAISGPGQSPSVEQFF. CDR3 in DNA: TGTGCCATCAGTGGCCCCGGACAGAGTCCCTCGGTTGAGCAGTTCTTC.

In its sample, this clone was seen once. Here the CDR3 reads CASSQEGRENGYTF. CDR3 nucleotide sequence: TGTGCCAGCAGCCAGGAGGGGCGCGAGAATGGCTACACCTTC. The rearrangement uses TRBV3-1 (or the pseudogene TRBV3-2) and TRBJ1-2; possible D gene TRBD1, 5 bases. This CDR3 comprises 14 residues. Per the germline V gene, CDR1 is LGHDT and CDR2 is YNNKEL (reference sequence). The V and J ends lost 3 bases and 6 bases respectively, with 14 bases between them.

The gene calls are TRBV7-8 and TRBJ2-7; tentatively, D is TRBD2 (6 bases). CDR1 and CDR2 from the germline V gene are SGHVS and FQNEAQ. V was shortened by 2 bases and J by 6 bases, with 11 bases between the two germline ends. This CDR3 comprises 13 residues. The CDR3 DNA is TGTGCCAGCAGCTTATATGAGACTAGCGAGCAGTACTTC. Translation: CASSLYETSEQYF.

V is TRBV10-1 and J is TRBJ1-6; no reliable D call. V lost 8 bases, J lost 7 bases, and 21 bases lay in between. Germline V gene sequence: CDR1 WNHNN, CDR2 SYGVQD (reference sequence). The CDR3 spans 16 residues. The CDR3 DNA reads TGCGCCAGCCCCCTCAAGCGAGCCCCCCCCAATTCACCCCTCCACTTT. As protein: CASPLKRAPPNSPLHF.

This chain joins TRBV11-2 and TRBJ2-7; no clear D gene. The CDR3 is 19 amino acids. Germline CDR1 and CDR2: SGHAT and FQNNGV. V lost 5 bases and J 3 bases, leaving 29 bases between the germline ends. As DNA, the CDR3 is TGTGCCAGCAGCACACCTAAGATCGGTACCGGGTTTACATACTACGAGCAGTACTTC. It codes for CASSTPKIGTGFTYYEQYF.

The rearrangement uses TRBV7-9 and TRBJ2-7, with 7 bases matching TRBD1. The CDR3 has 12 amino acids. J lost 3 bases, V lost 5 bases, and 1 base had no gene match. Germline V gives CDR1 SEHNR, CDR2 FQNEAQ (reference sequence). CDR3 sequence reads: CASSRQGYEQYF. The CDR3 DNA follows: TGTGCCAGCAGCAGACAGGGCTACGAGCAGTACTTC.

The J gene is TRBJ2-1, the V gene TRBV3-1 (or the pseudogene TRBV3-2); D unresolved. Trimming cost V 1 base and J 8 bases, with 6 bases left between them. This CDR3 contains 12 residues. The germline V gene has CDR1 LGHDT and CDR2 YNNKEL (reference sequence). This chain's CDR3 is CASSQVSHEQFF. The DNA for the CDR3 is TGTGCCAGCAGCCAAGTCAGTCATGAGCAGTTCTTC.

This clone showed up just once. The V call is TRBV7-8, the J call TRBJ2-3; TRBD2 is a possible D gene (6 bases). CDR3 length equals 14 residues. The germline V gene has CDR1 SGHVS and CDR2 FQNEAQ. V was cut by 5 bases and J by 1 base, with 10 bases left in between. CDR3 in amino acids: CASSPLAGTDTQYF. In nucleotides, the CDR3 is TGTGCCAGCAGCCCTTTAGCGGGCACAGATACGCAGTATTTT. Variable domain in full (rest from reference TRBV7-8 and TRBJ2-3): GAGVSQSPRYKVAKRGQDVALRCDPISGHVSLFWYQQALGQGPEFLTYFQNEAQLDKSGLPSDRFFAERPEGSVSTLKIQRTQQEDSAVYLCASSPLAGTDTQYFGPGTRLTVL.